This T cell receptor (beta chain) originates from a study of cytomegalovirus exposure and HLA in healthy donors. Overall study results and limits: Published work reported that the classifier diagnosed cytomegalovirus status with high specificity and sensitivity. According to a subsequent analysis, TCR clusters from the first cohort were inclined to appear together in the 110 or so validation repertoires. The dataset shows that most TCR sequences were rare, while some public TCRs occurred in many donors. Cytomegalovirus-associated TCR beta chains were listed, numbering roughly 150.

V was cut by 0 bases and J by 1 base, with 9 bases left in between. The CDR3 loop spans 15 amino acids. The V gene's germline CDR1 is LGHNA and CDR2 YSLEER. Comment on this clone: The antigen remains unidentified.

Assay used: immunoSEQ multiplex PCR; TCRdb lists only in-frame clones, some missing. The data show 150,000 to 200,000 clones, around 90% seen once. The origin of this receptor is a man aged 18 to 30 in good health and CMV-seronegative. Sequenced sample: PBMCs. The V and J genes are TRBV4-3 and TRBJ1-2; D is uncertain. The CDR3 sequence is CASSQDYGNNYGYTF. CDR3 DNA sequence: TGCGCCAGCAGCCAAGATTACGGGAATAACTATGGCTACACCTTC.